Listed below are T cell receptor beta chains from one sample, sequenced in a study of T cell responses to AZD1222 COVID-19 vaccine. Using immunoSEQ multiplex PCR, the repertoire was profiled, and TCRdb retains in-frame clones only, with some absent. The sample shows some 140,000 clones, around 90% of them seen only once. The material was peripheral blood, obtained on day 0 of AZD1222 vaccination. These receptors all come from an adult in good health. CDR3s include the opening cysteine and the closing phenylalanine or tryptophan. The D gene is left open where the match is weak. The size field is filled for only some rows; it gives once, few, many or a size class.

J,V,size,D,DNA,CDR3
TRBJ1-2,TRBV6-1,many,TRBD1,TGTGCCAGCAGTGAAACTACAGGGGCCGGAAACTATGGCTACACCTTC,CASSETTGAGNYGYTF
TRBJ2-6,TRBV19,once,-,TGTGCCAGTAGTCACTCCCAGGGTTCTGGGGCCAACGTCCTGACTTTC,CASSHSQGSGANVLTF
TRBJ2-7,TRBV19,-,TRBD2,TGTGCCAGTAGTCCCCGCCAGGGTGGACAAGCGGGGTACTACGAGCAGTACTTC,CASSPRQGGQAGYYEQYF
TRBJ2-7,TRBV4-3,-,-,TGCGCCAGCAGCCAAGGGGATCGGAACAGGGAAAGCTACGAGCAGTACTTC,CASSQGDRNRESYEQYF
TRBJ2-4,TRBV7-2,-,-,TGTGCCAGCAGCTCTACAGGGTTGGGGAACATTCAGTACTTC,CASSSTGLGNIQYF
TRBJ1-5,TRBV13,once,-,TGTGCCAGCAGCCTAGGTTCGGGGAATGATAAGCCCCAGCATTTT,CASSLGSGNDKPQHF
TRBJ2-1,TRBV19,-,TRBD1,TGTGCCAGTACCGTTTGGGACAGGGAAAATCTTGAGCAGTTCTTC,CASTVWDRENLEQFF
TRBJ1-1,TRBV10-3,few,-,TGTGCCATCAGAACAGGGACAACGACTCGGAACACTGAAGCTTTCTTT,CAIRTGTTTRNTEAFF
TRBJ1-2,TRBV28,-,-,TGTGCCAGCAGTTTGCAGGTATACTATGGCTACACCTTC,CASSLQVYYGYTF
TRBJ1-1,TRBV7-3,-,-,TGTGCCAGCAGCTTATTTGGCAGGGTCGGGAACACTGAAGCTTTCTTT,CASSLFGRVGNTEAFF
TRBJ1-1,TRBV6-2/TRBV6-3,-,-,TGTGCCAGCAGTTACTCGTTTAGGGTTTCCGAAGCTTTCTTT,CASSYSFRVSEAFF
TRBJ1-2,TRBV4-3,-,-,TGCGCCAGCAGCCAAGTTCAACAAGCCCACTATGGCTACACCTTC,CASSQVQQAHYGYTF
TRBJ1-5,TRBV4-3,once,-,TGCGCCAGCAGCCAAGAATTCGGATTAAGCCAGCCCCAGCATTTT,CASSQEFGLSQPQHF
TRBJ2-1,TRBV2,-,TRBD1,TGTGCCACGTCGGGACAGGGCTACAATGAGCAGTTCTTC,CATSGQGYNEQFF
TRBJ1-5,TRBV28,-,-,TGTGCCAGCAGTTTAACGAGCTTATCCCAGCATTTT,CASSLTSLSQHF
TRBJ1-1,TRBV5-5,once,-,TGTGCCAGCAGCTTGGCCCTCTACAGGTTCAATCTTCTGGCTGAAGCTTTCTTT,CASSLALYRFNLLAEAFF
TRBJ2-3,TRBV6-5,-,-,TGTGCCAGCAAAGAGGGGTCCATTAGCACAGATACGCAGTATTTT,CASKEGSISTDTQYF
TRBJ1-2,TRBV4-2,-,TRBD1,TGTGCCAGCAGCCGAACCCGAAGTGGGACAGGGGGCAATGGCTACACCTTC,CASSRTRSGTGGNGYTF
TRBJ2-3,TRBV21-1,-,-,TGTGCCAGCAGCAAGGGAGTGAGGGGAATGACAGGCCGATCTAGCACAGATACGCAGTATTTT,CASSKGVRGMTGRSSTDTQYF
TRBJ1-1,TRBV6-4,-,-,TGTGCCAGCAGTCCTACAGTGTCCAGGCCGGGCACTGAAGCTTTCTTT,CASSPTVSRPGTEAFF
TRBJ2-5,TRBV18,-,TRBD2,TGTGCCAGCTCACCTCCGGGGGGGGAAGAAGAGACCCAGTACTTC,CASSPPGGEEETQYF
TRBJ2-1,TRBV5-1,-,TRBD2,TGCGCCAGCAGCTTGAACCCAGCCTGGGGAGATAGCGGGAGTAACAATGAGCAGTTCTTC,CASSLNPAWGDSGSNNEQFF
TRBJ1-2,TRBV19,-,-,TGTGCCAGTAGTCCCTACCGGGTGTACTATGGCTACACCTTC,CASSPYRVYYGYTF
TRBJ1-1,TRBV4-3,-,-,TGCGCCAGCAGCCAAGATTCAACGGGACTGAACACTGAAGCTTTCTTT,CASSQDSTGLNTEAFF
TRBJ1-2,TRBV3-1/TRBV3-2,-,TRBD1,TGTGCCAGCAGCCAAACCCGGGACAGCTATGGCTACACCTTC,CASSQTRDSYGYTF
TRBJ1-2,TRBV28,-,-,TGTGCCAGCAGTCTGAAAAAACCGGGACGGCGATTAGCTAACTATGGCTACACCTTC,CASSLKKPGRRLANYGYTF
TRBJ1-1,TRBV2,-,-,TGTGCCAGCAACCGCGAAAACACTGAAGCTTTCTTT,CASNRENTEAFF
TRBJ2-7,TRBV19,once,-,TGTGCCAGTAGCATCCAGTCGGGCGAGCAGTACTTC,CASSIQSGEQYF
TRBJ2-4,TRBV29-1,-,-,TGCAGCGTGCCGGGAACAGCACCACTAACCAAAAACATTCAGTACTTC,CSVPGTAPLTKNIQYF
TRBJ1-5,TRBV10-3,-,TRBD1,TGTGCCATCAGCGCACAGGGGGAACAGCCCCAGCATTTT,CAISAQGEQPQHF
TRBJ1-2,TRBV30,-,-,TGTGCCTACGTTACAGAAAATAACTATGGCTACACCTTC,CAYVTENNYGYTF
TRBJ1-1,TRBV4-1,-,-,TGCGCCAGCAAAGGCCGTAGTTTTGAAGCTTTCTTT,CASKGRSFEAFF
TRBJ1-2,TRBV30,-,-,TGTGCCTGGCGGTGGAGCCTAGCTAACTATGGCTACACCTTC,CAWRWSLANYGYTF
TRBJ2-1,TRBV3-1/TRBV3-2,-,-,TGTGCCAGCAGCCAAGCCTACAGGGAGGGCAATGAGCAGTTCTTC,CASSQAYREGNEQFF
TRBJ1-2,TRBV29-1,-,-,TGCAGCGTTGATGGGCAGGGTACTAACTATGGCTACACCTTC,CSVDGQGTNYGYTF
TRBJ1-5,TRBV6-2/TRBV6-3,-,TRBD1,TGTGCCAGCAGCAGGACAGGGCAATATCAGCCCCAGCATTTT,CASSRTGQYQPQHF
TRBJ2-7,TRBV6-5,-,TRBD1,TGTGCCAGCAGTTACTCGATAGGGACAGTTCGGGAGCAGTACTTC,CASSYSIGTVREQYF
TRBJ2-3,TRBV29-1,-,TRBD2,TGCAGCGTGGTTCGACTAGCGGGGGAACCAGATACGCAGTATTTT,CSVVRLAGEPDTQYF
TRBJ2-1,TRBV28,-,TRBD1,TGTGCCAGCAGTAAGGACAGGGGGCTTATGAATGAGCAGTTCTTC,CASSKDRGLMNEQFF
TRBJ1-5,TRBV27,-,-,TGTGCCAGCATGCTAATGTGGCGGGGGGCGATCAATCAGCCCCAGCATTTT,CASMLMWRGAINQPQHF
TRBJ2-1,TRBV24-1,-,-,TGTGCCACCAGTGAGTCCCCCGGACACTACAATGAGCAGTTCTTC,CATSESPGHYNEQFF
TRBJ1-1,TRBV10-1,-,-,TGCGCCAGCAGTGGGACCGTGAACACTGAAGCTTTCTTT,CASSGTVNTEAFF
TRBJ2-5,TRBV19,once,-,TGTGCCAGTAGTCGGGACACGGGCAGGGAGGAGACCCAGTACTTC,CASSRDTGREETQYF
TRBJ2-1,TRBV27,-,-,TGTGCCAGCAGTTTATCGGGCCAGGGGCCAGTCGATGAGCAGTTCTTC,CASSLSGQGPVDEQFF
TRBJ2-5,TRBV7-2,-,TRBD2,TGTGCCAGCAGCTTAGTAGCTAGCGGCCAAGAGACCCAGTACTTC,CASSLVASGQETQYF
TRBJ2-5,TRBV19,-,TRBD2,TGTGCCAGTAGTATAGTTACTAGCGGGGGGGCCGCGGGCGGTTGGGAGACCCAGTACTTC,CASSIVTSGGAAGGWETQYF
TRBJ2-3,TRBV9,once,TRBD1,TGTGCCAGCAGCTTCCGGACAGGGGAGGCAGATACGCAGTATTTT,CASSFRTGEADTQYF
TRBJ1-1,TRBV6-5,-,TRBD1,TGTGCGGAGGGGGCAGGTTTGAACACTGAAGCTTTCTTT,CAEGAGLNTEAFF
TRBJ1-2,TRBV19,-,TRBD1,TGTGCCAGTAGTATCGGGACAGGGATCAACTCTTATGGCTACACCTTC,CASSIGTGINSYGYTF
TRBJ1-1,TRBV3-1/TRBV3-2,-,-,TGTGCCAGCAGCCAAGTCCGCGGGCACGAAGCTTTCTTT,CASSQVRGHEAFF
TRBJ1-4,TRBV6-2/TRBV6-3,once,-,TGTGCCAGCAGTACTGGGGGAGGGTTTGGACTGTTTTTT,CASSTGGGFGLFF
TRBJ2-7,TRBV7-9,-,-,TGTGCCAGCAGCTTCGCAGCATCCTACGAGCAGTACTTC,CASSFAASYEQYF
TRBJ1-1,TRBV11-2,-,TRBD1,TGTGCCAGCGGATCGGGACAGGGGCGCATGAACACTGAAGCTTTCTTT,CASGSGQGRMNTEAFF
TRBJ2-7,TRBV3-1/TRBV3-2,-,TRBD2,TGTGCCAGCAGCCATTTCGCTGGCGGGAGAATCAACGAGCAGTACTTC,CASSHFAGGRINEQYF